This T cell receptor (beta chain) was captured by sequencing in a study of blood T cell repertoires in COVID-19. Study details: Both acute and convalescent COVID-19 samples were obtained from the United States, Italy and Spain.

Produced via immunoSEQ multiplex PCR; TCRdb's table is partial and in-frame only. Of approximately 69,000 clones listed, roughly 81% are singletons. V lost 6 bases to trimming and J lost 2 bases; unmatched junction nucleotides: 4. The CDR3 consists of 13 residues. The germline V gene encodes CDR1 SGHRS and CDR2 YFSETQ. This clonotype was sampled from a woman between 70 and 85 years old with acute or convalescent COVID-19. Sequenced input: peripheral blood. The V gene is TRBV5-1, the J gene TRBJ1-2; 7 positions agree with TRBD1. CDR3 sequence (DNA): TGCGCCAGCACGACAGGGAGAAACTATGGCTACACCTTC. Residues: CASTTGRNYGYTF.